The present T cell receptor beta chain was sequenced within a study of regulatory T cells in long-lasting Graves disease listed by TCRdb under 2021. A note on the overall study: In the newly diagnosed Graves' disease group, patients had been taking antithyroid drugs for less than 3 months. This study used TCR sequencing and RNA sequencing of peripheral blood to compare persistent Graves' disease patients against newly diagnosed Graves' disease patients. The study was conducted in China and was registered as a clinical trial. TCR sequencing covered about 13 persistent and around 20 newly diagnosed Graves' disease patients, around 35 samples in total. Study-wide conclusions, independent of this receptor: The authors acknowledged the small sample size as a limitation that may reduce accuracy. Sequencing and analysis were limited to the TCR beta chain. Compared with newly diagnosed patients, persistent Graves' disease patients had lower TCR Shannon entropy and fewer highly expanded clones, which suggests clonal expansion. Only peripheral blood was studied, because thyroid tissue, the primary lesion, was inaccessible. Preferential use of TRBV28, TRBJ1-2 and TRBJ2-5 was observed in persistent disease, whereas TRBV20-1 and TRBJ2-1 were favored in newly diagnosed disease. More public clonotypes were shared among persistent patients (around 2,600) than among newly diagnosed patients (966).

The sample's time point label is to be understood as: newly diagnosed GD, antithyroid drugs for less than 3 months. RNA was extracted from PBMCs in TRIzol for both TCR sequencing and RNA sequencing. Graves' disease was diagnosed according to American Thyroid Association guidelines. Patients were recruited from an endocrinology department in Xi'an, China. From each patient, 7.5 to 10 milliliters of peripheral blood was collected into an EDTA anticoagulant tube. Ficoll Paque Plus density gradient separation was used to isolate PBMCs, and no further T cell sorting was performed. An Agilent 2100 Bioanalyzer and agarose gel were used to check RNA quality, and a NanoDrop 2000 was used to measure RNA concentration. Library generation was performed with multiplex PCR. For sequencing, an Illumina HiSeq 4000 was employed. TCR beta libraries were built with iRepertoire HTBI primers and Arm-PCR amplification of CDR3 regions. Before sequencing, the PCR products underwent gel purification. In the authors' own workflow: A total of 60 to 80 TRBV and under 15 TRBJ segments were identified across samples and were used for gene usage analysis of CDR3 amino acid clonotypes. COPE and FqMerger were used to merge filtered high-quality paired reads into contigs. BLAST was used to align contigs to IMGT TRBV, TRBD and TRBJ reference genes, with CDR3 defined following IMGT. Any clonotype with a frequency above 0.1% was counted as a highly expanded clone. Shannon entropy was used to measure repertoire diversity, and the Gini coefficient was used to measure V-J evenness. Clonotypes shared by more than one individual were considered public. The public sequencing data were trimmed at Q25 with fastp and processed into clonotypes with MiXCR by TCRdb, which kept only in-frame beta chains. Each CDR3 protein gets just one entry, which takes the most common genes and DNA from the rows behind it. TCRdb's processing, not the authors' own work, is the source of the V and J calls. The sample includes 420,000 or so distinct CDR3 sequences, with about a sixth observed a single time. The ten largest clones capture around 23% of the sample.

This clonotype was observed many times. The antigen this receptor binds is unknown. The record has no base qualities; no much larger clone is one base away. The CDR3 spans 14 residues, from the cysteine through the phenylalanine. Only the CDR3 portion is preserved as DNA: 42 bases, with reading frame beginning at the first base. V ends up 5 bases short and J 7 bases short, with an unmatched junction base count of 5. From a lookup of the germline V gene (reference sequence), CDR1 and CDR2 are SEHNR and FQNEAQ. In addition, the sample was reused for a study of T cells in Graves' hyperthyroidism and ophthalmopathy. Per that second paper: Graves' hyperthyroidism was defined as stable when no progression to ophthalmopathy occurred over 18 months of follow-up. Hyperthyroidism patients were newly diagnosed, with disease duration under 2 months, and aged 18 to 65 years. Exclusion was applied to patients with uncontrolled infections, other autoimmune diseases, pregnancy or lactation. Diagnoses were established on the basis of clinical symptoms, serum thyroxine and TRAb, thyroid ultrasound, and orbital computed tomography. The TCR CDR3 was subjected to a first round of RT-PCR using the HTBI primer set and the Qiagen OneStep RT-PCR kit. Blood samples also contained most of the expanded thyroid clonotypes (frequency above 0.001), which suggests that blood repertoires may reflect thyroid immune responses. A 13 V-J signature model separated ophthalmopathy from stable hyperthyroidism, with approximately 86% sensitivity and roughly 81% specificity in cross-validation and 80%/75% in testing. During validation, the model predicted progression to ophthalmopathy a median of about 5.9 months ahead of onset, with almost 71% sensitivity and less than 85% specificity. A discovery cohort of about 95 patients, roughly 45 with Graves' ophthalmopathy and 57 with stable Graves' hyperthyroidism, was used to find distinguishing TCR V-J signatures. Prospective prediction of ophthalmopathy was tested in an independent validation cohort consisting of fewer than 20 hyperthyroidism patients and over 15 patients who later progressed to ophthalmopathy. For training and testing, the 100 or so patients in the discovery cohort were randomly divided in a 7:3 ratio. Thyroid tissue and blood T-cell repertoires from six Graves' hyperthyroidism patients were also compared in the study. After blood sampling, hyperthyroidism patients were treated with methimazole at a starting dose of 30 mg daily, and ophthalmopathy patients were treated with high-dose intravenous methylprednisolone. The libraries were constructed in a second round of multiplex PCR and then size-selected and purified. Paired-end sequencing of the libraries was performed with 100 bp reads on an Illumina HiSeq2000. SOAPnuke was used to process the raw data, with reads discarded if the reads contained adapters or uncalled bases, had a mean Phred below 15, or lacked an exact constant-primer or identifier match. High-quality paired reads were merged using COPE v1.2.5, and each unique nucleotide sequence was defined as a clonotype. MiTCR v1.1 was used to align clonotypes to the IMGT TRBV, TRBD and TRBJ reference segments. Analysis was restricted to V-J combinations with a frequency above 0.0001, which covered roughly 99% of repertoires. The TCS score was defined as F50 (clonal expansion) divided by E x V (chaos), with BLOSUM62-based TCRdist calculated between CDR3 peptides within each V-J. Welch's t-statistics and random forest reduced fewer than 550 V-J features to roughly 13, which were used in a naive Bayes classifier (R e1071). No statistical method was used to set the sample size in advance, and investigators knew the group allocation. The paper reports TCR Vbeta CDR3 sequencing of about 140 peripheral blood samples: approximately 41 ophthalmopathy, under 80 hyperthyroidism and around 17 progressor patients.

This receptor was taken from a woman younger than 35 with Graves disease. Donor details come from another sample of the same person, matched by shared clones. The sample here was peripheral blood mononuclear cells (PBMCs), taken at new diagnosis, from a patient treated with antithyroid drugs. The chain links TRBV7-9 with TRBJ2-1; TRBD2 agrees with 10 junctional bases. The sequenced DNA: TGTGCCAGCAGCCCCCTGACTAGCGGGAATGAGCAGTTCTTC. The encoded protein is CASSPLTSGNEQFF.